The clone carrying this T cell receptor (beta chain) was observed a handful of times. V gave up 4 bases and J gave up 4 bases; unmatched junction bases: 4. Germline V lookup: CDR1 SGHAT, CDR2 FQNNGV. The CDR3 has 14 amino acids. This entry comes from a study of OX40 agonist ivuxolimab in advanced cancers. Here immunoSEQ multiplex PCR was the method, and the copy in TCRdb shows in-frame clones only, minus some. The table shows approximately 76,000 clones, with about nine tenths occurring only once. Sequenced material: CD4+ or CD8+ T cells sorted from blood, taken in a trial of the OX40 agonist ivuxolimab. The TCR originated in an adult with an advanced solid tumor such as melanoma, head and neck, liver or kidney cancer. This chain uses TRBV11-2 with TRBJ1-1; TRBD1 aligns across 9 bases. The CDR3 bases are TGTGCCAGCAGCTACCGACAGGGGGGCACTGAAGCTTTCTTT. It is translated as CASSYRQGGTEAFF.